Given below is one TCR beta chain in context. These data come from a study of blood T cell repertoires in COVID-19. Between the trimmed V and J ends, which lost 4 bases and 4 bases, there was a span of 8 bases. This CDR3 has 13 residues. The germline CDR1 and CDR2 sequences are LNHDA and SQIVND (reference sequence). Produced via immunoSEQ multiplex PCR; TCRdb's table is partial and in-frame only. The sample consists of about 200,000 clones, about nine tenths of them appearing once. The sequenced material came from PBMCs or T cells enriched from blood (not recorded which). The chain recombines TRBV19 with TRBJ2-1; TRBD1 might be the D (6 bases). The TCR was taken from a man between 25 and 39 years old who had recovered from COVID-19. As DNA, the CDR3 is TGTGCCAGTAGTAACAGGGAATACAATGAGCAGTTCTTC. Its translation: CASSNREYNEQFF.